This T cell receptor beta chain was found in a study of T cells in Graves' hyperthyroidism and ophthalmopathy. This clonotype showed up many times. Its antigen is unidentified. RNA transcripts were the template for amplifying TCR beta CDR3 regions. With the HTBI primer set, the TCR CDR3 went through a first round of RT-PCR. From the multiplex PCR reads, TCRdb called clonotypes with MiXCR, one entry per CDR3 protein. The table records around 300,000 distinct CDR3 sequences, about 13% of them present only once. CDR3 length: 15 residues. V lost 7 bases and J 5 bases, leaving 17 bases between the germline ends. Ophthalmopathy patients all had a Clinical Activity Score of at least 3, a NOSPECS grade of at least 4 and disease under 3 months old. Each 10 ml fresh peripheral blood draw supplied the PBMCs. Findings and limits, study-wide: Ophthalmopathy and stable hyperthyroidism were told apart by a 13 V-J model. In the blood, most expanded thyroid clonotypes above 0.001 appeared as well.

The chain recombines TRBV12-3 or TRBV12-4 with TRBJ2-2, with D possibly TRBD1 on 6 matching bases. The source material was blood. The TCR sequence derives from a woman in her thirties or forties with Graves' ophthalmopathy. This CDR3 reads CASTLRQVGTGELFF. Written as DNA, the CDR3 is TGTGCCAGCACCCTTAGACAGGTCGGGACCGGGGAGCTGTTTTTT.